This T cell receptor beta chain was captured in a study of blood T cells in healthy people across ages (dated by TCRdb to about 2015). Concerning the study at large: In model experiments, template switching captured roughly one uniquely barcoded TCR beta cDNA molecule for every two T cells. For two donors (one aged 18 to 30 and one aged 80 or older), the study analyzed two additional independent replicas of 1 million unique cDNA reads from the same blood draw. The donors were split into four age groups: young (average roughly 15 years), middle-aged (about 40), aged (about 56) and long-lived (approximately 80). Age-related changes in TCR beta repertoire diversity were measured in the study by deep sequencing normalized with unique cDNA molecular identifiers. Study-wide findings and limitations: Bulk unsorted PBMC profiling prevented conclusive comparison of naive and antigen-experienced compartments. The long-lived group showed more naive CD4+ T cells, fewer expanded clones and increased TCR diversity than the aged group, suggesting age selection. Because the CMV infection status of the donors was unknown, age-related changes in expanded clonotypes may potentially have been confounded. Estimates of total diversity based on one million sequenced T cells were regarded as lower bounds and as underestimates. A strong correlation was found between observed TCR beta diversity and the percentage of naive T cells measured by flow cytometry. As age increased, observed TCR beta diversity per million T cells dropped in a roughly linear way, and a significant reduction was already evident by age 40.

Reading the germline V gene gives CDR1 SGHNT and CDR2 YENEEA. Between the V and J ends, shortened by 3 bases and 4 bases respectively, the junction contains 18 bases. The cysteine opens and the phenylalanine closes a CDR3 of 16 amino acids. Only the CDR3 DNA is retained, 48 bases long and in frame from the first base. Receptors were amplified or captured by 5' RACE. Data came from an Illumina HiSeq 2500. A second PCR of about 7 to 12 cycles was run with a J-beta primer mix and a sample-barcoded 5' primer. Each TCR beta cDNA molecule received a unique molecular identifier from a template-switch 5' adaptor carrying 12 random nucleotides. At least 2.5 million CDR3-containing paired-end reads were obtained from each sample. First-strand cDNA was synthesized from all RNA with the Mint cDNA synthesis kit, primed by a TRBC-specific oligonucleotide. Following uracil-DNA glycosylase treatment, a first 18-cycle PCR with universal primers M1SS and BC2_uni_R was performed on all cDNA. The authors processed their data as follows. Each sample was normalized by randomly selecting 1 million high-quality reads, each carrying a distinct molecular identifier. Reads with shared molecular identifiers were discarded instead of being binned into consensus sequences. MiTCR, with a Q25 quality threshold and the strictest error-elimination algorithm, was used for CDR3 identification, clonotype clustering and error correction. A nonparametric unseen species model with Euler transformation was used to estimate a lower bound on total TCR beta diversity. TCRdb handled the public reads itself, with Q25 trimming in fastp and clone calling in MiXCR, and kept productive beta chains. Identical CDR3 proteins give one entry, which carries the most common genes and DNA. The V and J calls were determined by TCRdb, not by the authors. Here the sample has about 1 million distinct CDR3 sequences; 20% to 25% occur a single time. 0.75% of the sample is in the top ten clones.

This clonotype showed up just a few times. This clone's antigen is unknown. Qualities for individual bases were not recorded, and no much larger clone is one base off. The roughly 38 donors, aged 6 to 90 years, were systemically healthy Caucasian individuals from Russia. Each donor gave about 10 milliliters of peripheral blood, drawn into EDTA-treated Vacutainer tubes. Ficoll-Paque density-gradient centrifugation was used to isolate PBMCs, with at least 6 million obtained per sample. Total RNA, at least 6 micrograms per sample, was extracted from PBMCs with Trizol reagent. Naive CD45RAhigh/CD27high T cell percentages were measured by flow cytometry on a PBMC aliquot from every donor. The sample also formed part of further work on T cells of mothers and their children. That second publication adds: Nine systemically healthy Caucasian individuals, comprising three mothers and their six children, were included as donors. cDNA synthesis consumed the entire amount of extracted RNA, loaded at about 1.5 ug RNA in each 15 ul reaction. In the second PCR, the M1S primer introduced both the sample barcodes and 2-4 random nucleotides. Over 10 million TCR beta CDR3 reads came from each mother, compared with a few million reads from each child. TCR recombination output is similarly shaped by thymic selection in related and unrelated pairs, with a minor effect exerted by inherited differences. Related mother-child pairs always showed normalized repertoire overlap that was slightly higher than in unrelated mother-child pairs, though the difference was never significant. No persistent microchimeric T cell clones were detected, at a sensitivity of roughly 93 clones per million clonotypes. The study used deep NGS to compare TCR beta repertoires of mothers and children, seeking features distinguishing related mother-child pairs from unrelated individuals. Mothers averaged approximately 41 +/- 4 years of age and children averaged about 10 +/- 4 years. Libraries were sequenced on Illumina HiSeq 2000 with 100+100 nt paired-end reads after adapter ligation with NEBNext reagents. To avoid cross-contamination, the mother libraries and the child libraries were prepared a month apart and sequenced in separate runs. For each donor, between roughly 500,000 and 2,300,000 distinct TCR beta clonotypes were identified. Naive TCR beta clonotypes were estimated from low-frequency clonotypes matched to each donor's FACS-determined naive share, without sorting.

The sequence was collected from a girl aged 2-10 years in good health. The V and J segments used are TRBV11-3 and TRBJ2-5; the D segment could be TRBD2, given 6 matching bases. Sequencing input: blood. The CDR3 region reads CASSLRTGGTGETQYF. The bases read TGTGCCAGCAGCTTGCGGACGGGCGGGACCGGAGAGACCCAGTACTTC.